This entry lists 30 T cell receptor beta chains sequenced from one sample in a study of tumour-infiltrating T cells in Burkitt lymphoma. Clones were sequenced by immunoSEQ multiplex PCR, and TCRdb holds only the in-frame ones, with some missing. The table has some 2,300 clones, approximately 15% seen once. Sequenced material: tumor tissue. Source of these receptors: a human donor with Burkitt lymphoma.

This clone was seen a handful of times. This sequence joins TRBV7-9 and TRBJ1-2; D unclear. The germline CDR1 and CDR2 sequences are SEHNR and FQNEAQ (reference sequence). The CDR3 sequence is 12 residues long. V gave up 0 bases and J gave up 7 bases, with 6 bases separating them. The CDR3 sequence: CASSLARSGYTF. The CDR3 bases are TGTGCCAGCAGCTTAGCCCGGTCTGGCTACACCTTC.

The chain joins TRBV7-9 to TRBJ1-5; D unclear. Trimming removed 5 bases at V and 4 bases at J, with 6 bases between. The CDR3 is made up of 12 amino acids. CDR1 SEHNR and CDR2 FQNEAQ come from the germline V gene (reference sequence). The CDR3 sequence: CASSTFNQPQHF. Written as DNA, the CDR3 is TGTGCCAGCAGCACATTTAATCAGCCCCAGCATTTT.

The genes are TRBV11-2 and TRBJ1-2; D unresolved. Germline assignment: CDR1 SGHAT and CDR2 FQNNGV. The CDR3 contains 19 residues. The V end lost 1 base, the J end lost 4 bases, and 25 bases lay between the germline ends. The CDR3 here is CASSLVLRPAGFRGYGYTF. As DNA, the CDR3 is TGTGCCAGCAGCTTAGTCTTAAGGCCTGCGGGGTTCCGGGGCTATGGCTACACCTTC.

V is TRBV7-6 and J is TRBJ1-1, with D uncertain. V dropped 2 bases and J dropped 11 bases, with 21 bases sitting between them. The CDR3 consists of 15 residues. Germline lookup yields CDR1 SGHVS and CDR2 FNYEAQ. For the CDR3, the DNA is TGTGCCAGCAGCTTATTAACCATTCTTGTTCTTAGCGCTTTCTTT. This encodes CASSLLTILVLSAFF.

The chain employs TRBV29-1 and TRBJ2-5; a possible D gene is TRBD1 (6 bases). The CDR3 covers 14 residues. Germline V gene sequence: CDR1 SQVTM, CDR2 ANQGSEA. V lost 8 bases and J 4 bases, leaving 20 bases between the germline ends. The CDR3 protein is CSFGDQGTGETQYF. The CDR3 DNA is TGCAGCTTTGGGGATCAGGGGACGGGAGAGACCCAGTACTTC.

This clone was seen a handful of times. The rearrangement joins TRBV28 to TRBJ1-5, with D tentatively TRBD1 (5 bases). Germline V gene sequence: CDR1 MDHEN, CDR2 SYDVKM. V lost 2 bases to trimming and J lost 9 bases, with 20 bases between them. The CDR3 is 16 residues long. The CDR3 sequence is CASSLMGRAPWGPQHF. The CDR3 DNA reads TGTGCCAGCAGTTTAATGGGACGGGCCCCGTGGGGGCCCCAGCATTTT.

This clone has a handful of counts. This chain links TRBV19 with TRBJ2-3, with 8 bases fitting TRBD1. V lost 7 bases, J lost 4 bases, and 7 bases stayed unmatched. The germline CDR1 and CDR2 sequences are LNHDA and SQIVND (reference sequence). This CDR3 contains 14 residues. The CDR3 nucleotides are TGTGCCAGTACCGACAGGGGTTGGGCAGATACGCAGTATTTT. Translation: CASTDRGWADTQYF.

This clone appeared a few times. The CDR3, as DNA: TGTGCCAGCAGCTTGAGTTATAACACAGATACGCAGTATTTT. This translates into CASSLSYNTDTQYF. V and J are TRBV5-6 and TRBJ2-3; no definite D call. Germline CDR1 reads SGHDT; CDR2 reads YYEEEE. There are 14 residues in the CDR3. Trimming pared 1 base from V and 2 bases from J, leaving 8 bases between.

In its sample, this clone was seen a few times. This sample also contains other DNA sequences that code for the same CDR3. The genes are TRBV4-1 and TRBJ2-7; tentative D call: TRBD1 (5 bases). The CDR3 totals 21 residues. Trimming removed 0 bases at V and 0 bases at J, with 27 bases between. CDR1 is MGHRA and CDR2 is YSYEKL in the germline V gene. CDR3 DNA sequence: TGCGCCAGCAGCCAAGAAGCCCCCACAGGCCCCTCTTACCCGAGCTCCTACGAGCAGTACTTC. It yields the protein CASSQEAPTGPSYPSSYEQYF.

In its sample, this clone was seen a few times. The chain couples TRBV5-1 to TRBJ1-2; no reliable D call. The CDR3 extends over 13 amino acids. Trimming pared 4 bases from V and 3 bases from J, leaving 10 bases between. Germline CDR1 is SGHRS and CDR2 is YFSETQ. CDR3 region: CASSPWGDYGYTF. The CDR3 DNA follows: TGCGCCAGCAGCCCCTGGGGTGACTATGGCTACACCTTC.

V and J are TRBV15 and TRBJ1-3; no clear D. The germline V gene has CDR1 LNHNV and CDR2 YYDKDF (reference sequence). This CDR3 spans 15 amino acids. Trimming left V 1 base short and J 2 bases short, with 9 bases between. The DNA for the CDR3 is TGTGCCACCAGCAGAGCCTTGAGGCCTGGAAACACCATATATTTT. Amino acid sequence: CATSRALRPGNTIYF.

A few counts support this clone. V is TRBV4-1 and J is TRBJ2-3, with D unclear. CDR1 and CDR2 (germline): MGHRA, YSYEKL. With 1 base removed from V and 2 bases from J, the gap between germline ends came to 7 bases. The CDR3 runs to 14 residues. DNA of the CDR3: TGCGCCAGCAGCCAAGGTACCCACACAGATACGCAGTATTTT. Its protein product is CASSQGTHTDTQYF.

CDR3: CASSLSGDATEAFF. CDR3 in DNA: TGTGCCAGCAGCCTTAGTGGGGATGCCACTGAAGCTTTCTTT. V is TRBV9 and J is TRBJ1-1; D gene unclear. The CDR3 consists of 14 residues. Germline values: CDR1 SGDLS, CDR2 YYNGEE. The germline V and J ends were trimmed by 4 bases and 4 bases, with 14 bases remaining between them.

This clone was observed a few times. The chain is built from TRBV10-3 and TRBJ1-1; tentatively, D is TRBD1 (5 bases). This CDR3 has 12 amino acids. Per germline, CDR1 ENHRY and CDR2 SYGVKD. V lost 2 bases and J 10 bases, leaving 11 bases between the germline ends. This CDR3 is CAISEIGEIAFF. Here the CDR3 DNA reads TGTGCCATCAGTGAGATAGGGGAGATAGCTTTCTTT.

About this clone: A clone one base away is much larger, so this may be a read error. The same CDR3 arises from other DNA sequences in this sample as well. CDR3 coding DNA: TGCGCCAGCAGTCCTTTGGGGGCAGCTAACTATGGCTACACCTTC. This codes for CASSPLGAANYGYTF. The rearrangement uses TRBV4-1 and TRBJ1-2; D is possibly TRBD1 (6 bases). Germline CDR1 and CDR2: MGHRA and YSYEKL. The V gene lost 6 bases and the J gene lost 0 bases, with 14 bases spanning the gap. The CDR3 length is 15 residues.

The genes are TRBV6-1 and TRBJ1-3, with unresolved D. This CDR3 spans 15 amino acids. V lost 2 bases and J 0 bases, leaving 8 bases between the germline ends. Per germline, CDR1 MNHNS and CDR2 SASEGT. The DNA for the CDR3 is TGTGCCAGCAGTGAATGGAACCCCTCTGGAAACACCATATATTTT. Its protein product is CASSEWNPSGNTIYF.

CDR3 coding DNA: TGTGCCAGCAGTGAGGGCGGAGACACTGAAGCTTTCTTT. Translated: CASSEGGDTEAFF. The rearrangement uses TRBV9 and TRBJ1-1; unclear D gene. Trimming took 5 bases from V and 3 from J, leaving 11 bases between them. The CDR3 spans 13 residues. CDR1 and CDR2 (germline): SGDLS, YYNGEE.

The chain couples TRBV28 to TRBJ1-2; D is unresolved. V dropped 5 bases and J dropped 4 bases, with 17 bases sitting between them. The germline gives CDR1 MDHEN, CDR2 SYDVKM. There are 15 residues in the CDR3. Here the CDR3 DNA reads TGTGCCAGCAGTATACTGCGTTTAATCCCCTATGGCTACACCTTC. Protein product: CASSILRLIPYGYTF.

The chain employs TRBV27 and TRBJ2-1, with TRBD2 matching over 7 bases. The CDR3 contains 14 residues. CDR1 and CDR2 (germline): MNHEY, SMNVEV (reference sequence). V lost 3 bases, J lost 4 bases, and 3 bases stayed unmatched. CDR3 nucleotide sequence: TGTGCCAGCAGTTTCAGCGGGGAGTACAATGAGCAGTTCTTC. This translates into CASSFSGEYNEQFF.

This clone was counted a few times. The genes are TRBV28 and TRBJ2-7, with 11 bases matching TRBD2. V was clipped by 8 bases and J by 4 bases; unmatched bases: 13. Germline V lookup: CDR1 MDHEN, CDR2 SYDVKM. This CDR3 comprises 16 residues. The CDR3 loop is CASSKAQGLAVYEQYF. The CDR3 DNA sequence: TGTGCCAGCTCGAAAGCCCAGGGACTAGCGGTTTACGAGCAGTACTTC.

This chain connects TRBV27 to TRBJ2-5, with D possibly matching TRBD1 (6 bases). The DNA end favors TRBJ2-7, so the J call may be wrong. Per germline, CDR1 MNHEY and CDR2 SMNVEV (reference sequence). This CDR3 is built from 14 residues. DNA for the CDR3: TGTGCCAGCAGTTTATACAGGGCGTCCCACGAGCAGTACTTC. This sequence encodes CASSLYRASHEQYF.

V usage is TRBV5-4 and J usage is TRBJ1-6; no firm D call. CDR3 size: 14 residues. The germline V gene has CDR1 SGHNT and CDR2 YYREEE (reference sequence). The V gene lost 7 bases and the J gene lost 0 bases, with 8 bases spanning the gap. CDR3 protein: CASQDYSYNSPLHF. Here the CDR3 DNA reads TGTGCCAGCCAAGACTACTCCTATAATTCACCCCTCCACTTT.

This clone was seen only a few times. The chain uses TRBV29-1 and TRBJ2-2, with 11 positions matching TRBD1. Germline V gene data show CDR1 as SQVTM and CDR2 as ANQGSEA. The length of the CDR3 is 15 residues. The V segment lost 3 bases and the J segment 3 bases; nucleotides outside the gene matches: 3. DNA of the CDR3: TGCAGCGTTGATTCGGGACAGGGGGACACCGGGGAGCTGTTTTTT. Its translation: CSVDSGQGDTGELFF.

This chain joins TRBV5-6 and TRBJ1-2; no clear D. V lost 4 bases and J lost 5, with 15 bases in between. Germline V gene lookup returns CDR1 SGHDT and CDR2 YYEEEE. The CDR3 covers 14 residues. The CDR3, as DNA: TGTGCCAGCAGCAGGCGGGCCCGAACTTATGGCTACACCTTC. This gives the protein CASSRRARTYGYTF. Together with reference TRBV5-6 and TRBJ1-2, the CDR3 gives the full variable domain: DAGVTQSPTHLIKTRGQQVTLRCSPKSGHDTVSWYQQALGQGPQFIFQYYEEEERQRGNFPDRFSGHQFPNYSSELNVNALLLGDSALYLCASSRRARTYGYTFGSGTRLTVV.

The rearrangement links TRBV28 to TRBJ2-1; D remains unclear. V dropped 4 bases and J dropped 0 bases, with 13 bases sitting between them. Germline lookup yields CDR1 MDHEN and CDR2 SYDVKM. The CDR3 is made up of 16 amino acids. CDR3 nucleotide sequence: TGTGCCAGCAGTTCCATTCCGCTTAGCTCCTACAATGAGCAGTTCTTC. Its translation is CASSSIPLSSYNEQFF. The entire variable domain, with the rest obtained from reference TRBV28 and TRBJ2-1, is as follows: DVKVTQSSRYLVKRTGEKVFLECVQDMDHENMFWYRQDPGLGLRLIYFSYDVKMKEKGDIPEGYSVSREKKERFSLILESASTNQTSMYLCASSSIPLSSYNEQFFGPGTRLTVL.

This clone was observed a handful of times. This chain joins TRBV6-1 and TRBJ1-5, with 7 bases that match TRBD1. The CDR3 covers 15 residues. Germline V gene data show CDR1 as MNHNS and CDR2 as SASEGT. The ends lost 10 bases at V and 5 bases at J; junction bases unmatched: 14. The chain's CDR3 is CAIRTGTVSDQPQHF. CDR3 sequence (DNA): TGTGCCATTCGAACCGGGACAGTCTCTGATCAGCCCCAGCATTTT.

There are a few counts of this clone. The sample holds other DNA sequences that translate to the same CDR3. J is TRBJ1-2 and V is TRBV6-5; perhaps TRBD1 as D (5 bases). Trimming removed 0 bases at V and 7 bases at J, with 12 bases between. The CDR3 has 14 amino acids. Germline V gives CDR1 MNHEY, CDR2 SVGAGI. CDR3 in amino acids: CASSYSEGVVGYTF. For the CDR3, the DNA is TGTGCCAGCAGTTACTCGGAAGGGGTGGTTGGCTACACCTTC.

This clone has only a few counts. The V call is TRBV28, the J call TRBJ1-1; D is ambiguous. CDR3 length equals 17 residues. The germline V and J ends were trimmed by 4 bases and 4 bases, with 22 bases remaining between them. Germline CDR1 is MDHEN and CDR2 is SYDVKM. This CDR3 reads CASSSALAPKLSTEAFF. The CDR3 region has the DNA TGTGCCAGCAGTTCCGCCCTGGCGCCCAAACTAAGCACTGAAGCTTTCTTT.

V and J are TRBV9 and TRBJ2-7; tentatively, D is TRBD2 (5 bases). Trimming pared 4 bases from V and 3 bases from J, leaving 11 bases between. Germline values: CDR1 SGDLS, CDR2 YYNGEE. The CDR3 is 13 residues long. CDR3 in amino acids: CASSPEGDYEQYF. In nucleotides, the CDR3 is TGTGCCAGCAGCCCCGAGGGTGACTACGAGCAGTACTTC.

The chain employs TRBV18 and TRBJ2-7; D possibly corresponds to TRBD1 (6 bases). Between the trimmed V and J ends, which lost 5 bases and 4 bases, there was a span of 9 bases. The CDR3 spans 12 residues. The germline V gene has CDR1 KGHSH and CDR2 LQKENI. CDR3 sequence reads: CASSYGTYEQYF. The DNA for the CDR3 is TGTGCCAGCTCATACGGGACATACGAGCAGTACTTC. The full variable domain, rest sourced from reference TRBV18 and TRBJ2-7, is NAGVMQNPRHLVRRRGQEARLRCSPMKGHSHVYWYRQLPEEGLKFMVYLQKENIIDESGMPKERFSAEFPKEGPSILRIQQVVRGDSAAYFCASSYGTYEQYFGPGTRLTVT.